A single sample is the source of the 2 T cell receptor beta chains below, sequenced in a study of identical twins (dated by TCRdb to about 2016). Library preparation used 5' RACE. Sequencing used an Illumina HiSeq 2000. The public reads were reprocessed in TCRdb via fastp at Q25 and MiXCR, keeping in-frame beta chains. Entries are consolidated by CDR3 protein sequence, retaining the most common genes and DNA. The sample table lists about 300,000 distinct CDR3 sequences, roughly 12% of them with a count of one. The ten largest clones add up to approximately 7.5% of the sample. This sample was shared with a second study, whose subject was yellow fever vaccine responses in identical twins.

Sequences were obtained from CD8+ T cells sorted from blood. These receptors all stem from a woman under 30 in good health.

This clonotype turned up a few times. The chain combines TRBV11-2 with TRBJ1-1; 9 nucleotides align to TRBD1. The CDR3 spans 15 residues. Germline V gene data show CDR1 as SGHAT and CDR2 as FQNNGV. V was clipped by 0 bases and J by 5 bases; unmatched bases: 4. The CDR3 is CASSLDGTGWTEAFF. DNA for the CDR3: TGTGCCAGCAGCTTAGATGGGACAGGGTGGACTGAAGCTTTCTTT.

There are a few counts of this clonotype. The chain links TRBV28 to TRBJ2-5; D tentatively fits TRBD1 or TRBD2 (5 bases each). V was cut by 3 bases and J by 3 bases, with 11 bases left in between. The length of the CDR3 is 14 residues. Germline values: CDR1 MDHEN, CDR2 SYDVKM. The CDR3 DNA is TGTGCCAGCAGTTTGGCAGGGAGCGAAGAGACCCAGTACTTC. Its translation is CASSLAGSEETQYF.